This TCR beta chain was identified during a study of cytomegalovirus exposure and HLA in healthy donors. Overall study results and limits: A later analysis found first-cohort TCR clusters tended to co-occur in the 90 to 150 validation repertoires.

Germline-derived CDR1 and CDR2 are SQVTM and ANQGSEA. This CDR3 is 11 amino acids long. V was trimmed by 5 bases and J by 4 bases, leaving 5 bases between them. The data were produced by immunoSEQ multiplex PCR, yet TCRdb's version contains in-frame clones alone and is incomplete. This table has roughly 220,000 clones, approximately 88% appearing once. Concerning this clone itself: The antigen is unknown.

The source is a woman in her thirties in good health and CMV-seropositive. Input material: PBMCs. This rearrangement joins TRBV29-1 to TRBJ2-2; D unresolved. CDR3 loop: CSVLATGELFF. DNA for the CDR3: TGCAGCGTTTTAGCCACCGGGGAGCTGTTTTTT.